This TCR beta chain was captured in a study of cytomegalovirus exposure and HLA in healthy donors. V lost 4 bases and J lost 3, with 15 bases in between. This CDR3 contains 14 residues. Germline V CDR1 and CDR2: GTSNPN, SVGIG (reference sequence). This clone has more than one count but fewer than ten. What it binds is not known. Notes on the study in general: Among TCR sequences, most were rare, though some public TCRs appeared in many donors. The authors enumerated 180 or so TCR beta chains as linked to cytomegalovirus.

Generated by immunoSEQ multiplex PCR, the TCRdb table keeps only in-frame clones and is missing some. Of 200,000 or so clones in the sample, about four fifths were seen once. The rearrangement uses TRBV30 and TRBJ1-2, with D tentatively TRBD1 (5 bases). Material: PBMCs. The clonotype comes from a man aged 18-30 years in good health and CMV-seropositive. The CDR3 DNA is TGTGCCTGGACTGGGACGGCGGGGGACTATGGCTACACCTTC. Translation gives CAWTGTAGDYGYTF.